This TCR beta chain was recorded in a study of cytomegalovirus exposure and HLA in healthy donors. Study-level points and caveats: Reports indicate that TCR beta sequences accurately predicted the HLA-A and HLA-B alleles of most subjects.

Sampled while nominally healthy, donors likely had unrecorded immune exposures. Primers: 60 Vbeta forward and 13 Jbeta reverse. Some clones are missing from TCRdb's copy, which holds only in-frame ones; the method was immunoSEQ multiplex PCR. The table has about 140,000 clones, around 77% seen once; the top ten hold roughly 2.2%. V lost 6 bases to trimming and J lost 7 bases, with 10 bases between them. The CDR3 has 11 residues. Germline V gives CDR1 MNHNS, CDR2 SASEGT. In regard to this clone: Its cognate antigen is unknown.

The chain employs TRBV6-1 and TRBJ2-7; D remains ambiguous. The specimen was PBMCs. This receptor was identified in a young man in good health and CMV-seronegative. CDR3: CASSQIAEQYF. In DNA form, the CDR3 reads TGTGCCAGCAGCCAGATAGCAGAGCAGTACTTC.